Following are 25 T cell receptor beta chains from one sample sequenced in a study of cytotoxic CD8 clonotypes in ibrutinib-treated CLL. The assay was immunoSEQ multiplex PCR, and TCRdb's table has in-frame clones only and misses some. The data show about 85,000 clones, around 79% seen once. Material: PBMCs, obtained after 12 months of ibrutinib treatment. The receptors derive from a human donor with chronic lymphocytic leukemia.

This clone was seen more than once but under ten times. This chain joins TRBV7-8 and TRBJ2-3, with 7 bases that match TRBD2. The CDR3 length is 15 residues. Trimming cost V 0 bases and J 6 bases; bases outside gene matches: 6. Per the germline V gene, CDR1 is SGHVS and CDR2 is FQNEAQ. The CDR3 protein is CASSLARGNRDTQYF. For the CDR3, the DNA is TGTGCCAGCAGCTTAGCGCGGGGGAACCGGGATACGCAGTATTTT.

The V call is TRBV28, the J call TRBJ1-4; a weak D match, TRBD1 (5 bases). The CDR3 loop spans 13 amino acids. Germline lookup yields CDR1 MDHEN and CDR2 SYDVKM. Deletions cut 2 bases from V and 13 bases from J, with 14 bases between. The CDR3 DNA sequence: TGTGCCAGCAGTTTAGGGGACGGGATAGTACTGTTTTTT. It encodes CASSLGDGIVLFF.

The chain uses TRBV27 and TRBJ1-3; D is perhaps TRBD1 (5 bases). The CDR3 is made up of 13 amino acids. With 4 bases removed from V and 3 bases from J, the gap between germline ends came to 7 bases. CDR1 MNHEY and CDR2 SMNVEV come from the germline V gene (reference sequence). This chain's CDR3 is CASSWGRGNTIYF. CDR3 DNA sequence: TGTGCCAGCAGTTGGGGACGTGGAAACACCATATATTTT.

This sequence joins TRBV28 and TRBJ2-7; D gene ambiguous. V dropped 6 bases and J dropped 6 bases, with 9 bases sitting between them. CDR1 MDHEN and CDR2 SYDVKM come from the germline V gene. This CDR3 spans 11 amino acids. CDR3 residues: CASSQTREQYF. In DNA, the CDR3 is TGTGCCAGCAGCCAGACCCGCGAGCAGTACTTC.

J is TRBJ2-3 and V is TRBV6-1; no clear D gene. The V end was cut by 11 bases, the J end by 2 bases, with 14 bases between. Germline loops: CDR1 MNHNS, CDR2 SASEGT. The CDR3 runs to 13 residues. The CDR3 coding sequence is TGTGCCTCCTCCAACGACCCCACAGATACGCAGTATTTT. Translating gives CASSNDPTDTQYF.

This clone was seen once. The V and J genes are TRBV7-3 and TRBJ2-3; D not resolved. There are 14 residues in the CDR3. V lost 5 bases, J lost 4 bases, and 13 bases lay in between. Per the germline V gene, CDR1 is SGHTA and CDR2 is FQGTGA. The CDR3 DNA is TGTGCCAGCAGCCCATCTGGGTGGGCAGATACGCAGTATTTT. Encoded protein: CASSPSGWADTQYF.

The chain recombines TRBV30 with TRBJ1-5, with D possibly matching TRBD1 (6 bases). This CDR3 region has 18 residues. V was trimmed by 0 bases and J by 2 bases, leaving 20 bases between them. From germline, CDR1 is GTSNPN and CDR2 SVGIG (reference sequence). Here the CDR3 DNA reads TGTGCCTGGAGTGTGGGGGGCAGGCCCCCCGAGGGCAATCAGCCCCAGCATTTT. Its translation: CAWSVGGRPPEGNQPQHF.

This chain joins TRBV25-1 and TRBJ2-5; maybe TRBD2 (6 bases). Germline assignment: CDR1 MGHDK and CDR2 SYGVNS. The ends were cut back, 4 bases at V and 5 bases at J, with 17 bases in the middle. The length of the CDR3 is 15 residues. This CDR3 reads CASSGGVGRKETQYF. The DNA of the CDR3 is TGTGCCAGCAGTGGAGGGGTGGGGAGGAAGGAGACCCAGTACTTC.

This sequence joins TRBV2 and TRBJ2-5; TRBD2 agrees at 7 bases. Per the germline V gene, CDR1 is SNHLY and CDR2 is FYNNEI. The CDR3 is 14 residues long. V lost 5 bases to trimming and J lost 1 base; unmatched junction nucleotides: 4. The CDR3 region has the DNA TGTGCCAGCAGTCCTAGCGGAATCCAAGAGACCCAGTACTTC. It specifies CASSPSGIQETQYF.

The rearrangement links TRBV6-6 to TRBJ1-2; tentative D call: TRBD1 (6 bases). The CDR3 is 13 amino acids. V was trimmed by 5 bases and J by 5 bases, leaving 12 bases between them. Germline V CDR1 and CDR2: MNHNY, SVGAGI (reference sequence). The CDR3 coding sequence is TGTGCCAGCAGTCAAACAGGGCGGTATGGCTACACCTTC. Translating it yields CASSQTGRYGYTF.

The chain combines TRBV5-1 with TRBJ2-3; D possibly corresponds to TRBD1 (5 bases). In germline, CDR1 is SGHRS, CDR2 YFSETQ. The CDR3 spans 13 residues. The V and J ends lost 1 base and 8 bases respectively, with 11 bases between them. CDR3 residues: CASSLTGPGTQYF. CDR3 DNA: TGCGCCAGCAGCTTGACAGGCCCGGGTACGCAGTATTTT.

The rearrangement joins TRBV7-9 to TRBJ1-2, with D possibly matching TRBD1 (5 bases). V lost 3 bases to trimming and J lost 8 bases, with 13 bases between them. From germline, CDR1 is SEHNR and CDR2 FQNEAQ (reference sequence). The CDR3 is 13 amino acids. This CDR3 reads CASSFLGEDGYTF. CDR3 bases: TGTGCCAGCAGCTTTCTGGGGGAGGACGGCTACACCTTC.

This clone was counted many times. This sequence joins TRBV9 and TRBJ1-5; D is ambiguous. Germline assignment: CDR1 SGDLS and CDR2 YYNGEE. CDR3 size: 13 residues. With 0 bases removed from V and 4 bases from J, the gap between germline ends came to 5 bases. CDR3 sequence (DNA): TGTGCCAGCAGCGTAGGGTTTAATCAGCCCCAGCATTTT. This encodes CASSVGFNQPQHF.

V usage is TRBV5-1 and J usage is TRBJ1-5; D remains ambiguous. This CDR3 contains 15 residues. Trimming took off 9 bases at V and 0 bases at J, with 16 bases between the two ends. Germline V gene sequence: CDR1 SGHRS, CDR2 YFSETQ. The CDR3 spells CATQDGHYSNQPQHF. The DNA of the CDR3 is TGCGCCACCCAGGACGGCCACTATAGCAATCAGCCCCAGCATTTT.

J is TRBJ1-5 and V is TRBV28; D remains ambiguous. V lost 1 base to trimming and J lost 7 bases, with 11 bases between them. This CDR3 region has 14 residues. Germline loops: CDR1 MDHEN, CDR2 SYDVKM. This chain's CDR3 is CASSLLGSGQPQHF. The CDR3 bases are TGTGCCAGCAGTTTATTGGGCAGCGGGCAGCCCCAGCATTTT.

The gene calls are TRBV28 and TRBJ1-4; possibly TRBD1 for D (6 bases). The germline V gene encodes CDR1 MDHEN and CDR2 SYDVKM. There are 16 residues in the CDR3. The ends were cut back, 5 bases at V and 6 bases at J, with 19 bases in the middle. The CDR3 DNA reads as TGTGCCAGCAGTCCCCTCGGGGGCCGGGGGGATGAAAAACTGTTTTTT. It is translated as CASSPLGGRGDEKLFF.

This clone appeared once. The chain is built from TRBV2 and TRBJ2-1, with D hard to call. In germline, CDR1 is SNHLY, CDR2 FYNNEI. Trimming removed 3 bases at V and 5 bases at J, with 11 bases between. The CDR3 consists of 14 residues. The CDR3 region is CASSEGYLDNEQFF. For the CDR3, the DNA is TGTGCCAGCAGTGAGGGCTACCTAGACAATGAGCAGTTCTTC.

The chain employs TRBV30 and TRBJ1-4; no reliable D call. V shed 8 bases and J shed 5 bases, with 9 bases lying between them. The CDR3 loop spans 11 amino acids. Germline CDR1 reads GTSNPN; CDR2 reads SVGIG (reference sequence). The CDR3 nucleotides are TGTGCCGGACTGGAAAATGAAAAACTGTTTTTT. As protein: CAGLENEKLFF.

CDR3 sequence: CASSFGGPRGEQYF. CDR3 nucleotides: TGTGCCAGCAGTTTCGGCGGGCCCCGGGGGGAGCAGTACTTC. The V gene is TRBV28, the J gene TRBJ2-7; TRBD2 might be the D (6 bases). Trimming left V 3 bases short and J 7 bases short, with 16 bases between. In germline, CDR1 is MDHEN, CDR2 SYDVKM. The length of the CDR3 is 14 residues.

This chain uses TRBV9 with TRBJ1-2, with D tentatively TRBD1 (5 bases). Trimming cost V 3 bases and J 3 bases, with 12 bases left between them. The length of the CDR3 is 14 residues. Germline CDR1 SGDLS, CDR2 YYNGEE. The CDR3 nucleotides are TGTGCCAGCAGCGGGGGAGGGGTGGACTATGGCTACACCTTC. Translation gives CASSGGGVDYGYTF.

This chain connects TRBV7-9 to TRBJ2-5; the match to TRBD1 covers 12 bases. This CDR3 region has 19 residues. Unmatched junction bases numbered 15, after V lost 5 bases and J lost 2 bases. The germline gives CDR1 SEHNR, CDR2 FQNEAQ (reference sequence). The CDR3 bases are TGTGCCAGCAGCGCGGGGACAGGGGGCTTATGGGCCATACAAGAGACCCAGTACTTC. This gives the protein CASSAGTGGLWAIQETQYF.

The rearrangement joins TRBV10-3 to TRBJ2-3, with 11 bases fitting TRBD2. With 7 bases clipped from V and 1 base from J, the junction kept 4 bases outside the gene matches. The CDR3 is 15 residues long. Germline assignment: CDR1 ENHRY and CDR2 SYGVKD. This chain's CDR3 is CAINPTSGGTDTQYF. The CDR3 nucleotides read TGTGCCATCAACCCGACTAGCGGGGGCACAGATACGCAGTATTTT.

This clone was detected a few times. V usage is TRBV13 and J usage is TRBJ2-4; TRBD1 matches at 9 bases. Germline assignment: CDR1 PRHDT and CDR2 FYEKMQ (reference sequence). J was trimmed by 9 bases and V by 5 bases; bases with no gene match: 11. The CDR3 covers 15 residues. The CDR3 sequence: CASSPRDRALGIQYF. CDR3 nucleotide sequence: TGTGCCAGCAGCCCCCGGGACAGGGCATTAGGCATTCAGTACTTC.

V and J are TRBV6-9 and TRBJ2-5; D may be TRBD2 (6 bases). Per germline, CDR1 MNHGY and CDR2 SVAAGI. The CDR3 is made up of 11 amino acids. V dropped 11 bases and J dropped 5 bases, with 12 bases sitting between them. CDR3 loop: CAGGFQETQYF. In nucleotides, the CDR3 is TGTGCCGGAGGGTTTCAGGAGACCCAGTACTTC.

This sequence joins TRBV29-1 and TRBJ2-7; D may be TRBD1 (5 bases). The ends were cut back, 2 bases at V and 1 base at J, with 12 bases in the middle. The CDR3 is 14 amino acids. CDR1 SQVTM and CDR2 ANQGSEA come from the germline V gene. CDR3 protein: CSVESAGLSYEQYF. Written as DNA, the CDR3 is TGCAGCGTTGAATCGGCAGGGCTGTCCTACGAGCAGTACTTC.